A single sample is the source of the 3 T cell receptor beta chains below, sequenced in a study of blood T cell repertoires in COVID-19. Sequencing was performed with immunoSEQ multiplex PCR; in TCRdb, only in-frame clones are kept and a portion is missing. The sample contains 110,000 or so clones, 70% to 90% of which appear only once. The sample was peripheral blood. The receptors here all came from a woman aged 45-65 years with acute or convalescent COVID-19.

Turning to this clone: The junction differs from germline at one of its ends, possibly a read error. The CDR3 DNA sequence: TGTGCCAGCAGTTTAGGGAGCGCGAACGCCGGGGAGCTGTTTTTT. Translated: CASSLGSANAGELFF. V is TRBV28 and J is TRBJ2-2; TRBD2 might be the D (5 bases). The CDR3 is 15 residues long. The germline V gene has CDR1 MDHEN and CDR2 SYDVKM.

This clone appeared once. The rearrangement links TRBV6-6 to TRBJ1-2, with 7 bases fitting TRBD1. V dropped 6 bases and J dropped 8; count of bases not matched to a gene: 9. This CDR3 region has 13 residues. Germline CDR1 is MNHNY and CDR2 is SVGAGI (reference sequence). CDR3 region: CASSHDRQGGYTF. CDR3 DNA: TGTGCCAGCAGCCATGACCGACAGGGAGGCTACACCTTC.

This chain joins TRBV5-1 and TRBJ2-1; perhaps TRBD1 as D (6 bases). Germline V gives CDR1 SGHRS, CDR2 YFSETQ. The CDR3 has 14 residues. V lost 6 bases and J 2 bases, leaving 12 bases between the germline ends. The CDR3 spells CASTSQGPYNEQFF. CDR3 nucleotide sequence: TGCGCCAGCACCTCACAGGGTCCCTACAATGAGCAGTTCTTC. Full variable domain (outside the CDR3, taken from reference TRBV5-1 and TRBJ2-1): KAGVTQTPRYLIKTRGQQVTLSCSPISGHRSVSWYQQTPGQGLQFLFEYFSETQRNKGNFPGRFSGRQFSNSRSEMNVSTLELGDSALYLCASTSQGPYNEQFFGPGTRLTVL.